The sequence of this TCR beta chain was determined in a study of read filtering for tumor transcriptome and immune sequencing. About the research overall: Mean patient age was roughly 72 years, range roughly 40 to 80; around 16 male, some 15 female. Transcriptome libraries were built from DNase-treated RNA. Points from the study as a whole: Dropping single-read clonotypes raised IR-seq and RNA-seq shared-clonotype correlation. RNA-seq captured clonotypes less deeply and reliably than IR-seq.

This clonotype was seen many times. The antigen is unknown. From roughly 0.4 ug of RNA, a library with molecular barcoded alpha/delta and beta/gamma adaptors was made. TCRdb independently ran MiXCR on the reads; one entry per CDR3 protein. The data show about 58,000 distinct CDR3 sequences, 9% to 15% seen once. The germline gives CDR1 MDHEN, CDR2 SYDVKM. This CDR3 comprises 14 residues. V shed 8 bases and J shed 3 bases, with 16 bases lying between them. This chain links TRBV28 with TRBJ1-1; D is ambiguous. The TCR comes from a donor at least 40 years old with multiple myeloma. Sequenced input: a population of CD138-negative cells sorted from bone marrow. The CDR3 here is CASGHLWTDTEAFF. CDR3 bases: TGTGCCAGCGGCCATTTATGGACTGACACTGAAGCTTTCTTT.